This entry features one T cell receptor beta chain sequence. Antigen unknown. This entry is derived from a study of identical twins. The CDR3 length is 13 residues. After removal of 6 bases from V and 4 bases from J, the junction contained 7 bases not matched to a gene. The germline V gene has CDR1 SQVTM and CDR2 ANQGSEA. A universal primer binding site was introduced by template switching. The final cDNA contained unique molecular identifiers. TCRdb used MiXCR to reprocess the 5' RACE reads, holding one entry per CDR3 protein. The sample yields hundreds of thousands of distinct CDR3 sequences, over 11% seen once. Study observations and caveats: Excess twin sharing in beta out-of-frame sequences was weaker. Abundant beta clonotypes from cord blood had fewer insertions, unlike memory repertoires, which showed none. Cross-sectional statistical analysis was relied on for the conclusions, without the same donors being followed.

Sequenced: memory (CD45RO+) T cells sorted from blood. The receptor was derived from a woman aged 18-29 years in good health. This rearrangement joins TRBV29-1 to TRBJ2-5, with 8 bases fitting TRBD2. CDR3 amino acids: CSVAGGLGETQYF. The CDR3 nucleotides read TGCAGCGTGGCGGGGGGCCTAGGAGAGACCCAGTACTTC. Full variable domain (rest looked up from reference TRBV29-1 and TRBJ2-5): SAVISQKPSRDICQRGTSLTIQCQVDSQVTMMFWYRQQPGQSLTLIATANQGSEATYESGFVIDKFPISRPNLTFSTLTVSNMSPEDSSIYLCSVAGGLGETQYFGPGTRLLVL.